What follows are 19 T cell receptor beta chains derived from one specimen sequenced in a study of Graves' ophthalmopathy and Graves' hyperthyroidism (dated by TCRdb to 2017 to 2018). The sample was run on an Illumina HiSeq 2000. For repertoire sequencing, the TCR beta CDR3 regions were amplified from RNA transcripts. The first round was an RT-PCR using HTBI primers with the Qiagen OneStep RT-PCR kit, and this first round was followed by a second-round multiplex PCR, then size selection and purification. TCRdb's own reprocessing of the public reads used fastp at Q25 and MiXCR and kept productive beta chains. All rows with the same CDR3 protein become a single entry with the most common DNA and genes. For this sample the table gives some 200,000 distinct CDR3 sequences, of which 25% to 35% were detected only once. Around 10% of the sample rests with the top ten. Specimen: peripheral blood. The receptors stem from a man in his fifties with Graves' ophthalmopathy. Donor details come from another sample of the same person, matched by shared clones.

V usage is TRBV28 and J usage is TRBJ1-1; no reliable D call. Germline V CDR1 and CDR2: MDHEN, SYDVKM. CDR3 size: 15 residues. V was clipped by 1 base and J by 3 bases, with 12 bases between them. CDR3 residues: CASSLYGEGYTEAFF. The CDR3 DNA reads as TGTGCCAGCAGTTTATACGGAGAGGGATACACTGAAGCTTTCTTT.

V is TRBV28 and J is TRBJ1-1, with 9 bases lining up with TRBD1. The CDR3 is 14 residues long. From germline, CDR1 is MDHEN and CDR2 SYDVKM. With V trimmed by 10 bases and J by 4 bases, 10 bases remained unmatched. This CDR3 is CATLRDRVGTEAFF. The CDR3 DNA reads as TGTGCCACCCTTAGGGACAGGGTCGGCACTGAAGCTTTCTTT.

This clonotype was detected ten times or more. The chain uses TRBV6-2 or TRBV6-3 and TRBJ2-7; no clear D. CDR1 is MNHEY and CDR2 is SVGEGT in the germline V gene. With 10 bases removed from V and 2 bases from J, the gap between germline ends came to 15 bases. CDR3 length equals 13 residues. The CDR3 loop is CATQSANPYEQYF. CDR3 DNA sequence: TGTGCCACCCAGAGTGCGAATCCCTACGAGCAGTACTTC.

This clonotype was recorded many times. The J gene is TRBJ1-5, the V gene TRBV6-5; a weak D match, TRBD1 (5 bases). The V and J ends lost 2 bases and 2 bases respectively, with 10 bases between them. Germline V gene lookup returns CDR1 MNHEY and CDR2 SVGAGI. The CDR3 spans 15 residues. CDR3 sequence reads: CASSYRWGGNQPQHF. The CDR3 coding sequence is TGTGCCAGCAGTTACCGCTGGGGGGGCAATCAGCCCCAGCATTTT.

Ten or more counts support this clonotype. The chain employs TRBV4-2 and TRBJ2-2; D gene unclear. There are 17 residues in the CDR3. Looked up from germline, CDR1 is LGHNA and CDR2 is YNFKEQ. Trimming stripped 7 bases from V and 0 bases from J, with 18 bases between. CDR3 amino acids: CASTPRTARPNTGELFF. The CDR3 DNA reads as TGTGCCAGCACTCCGCGAACTGCCCGGCCGAACACCGGGGAGCTGTTTTTT.

A few counts support this clonotype. This sequence joins TRBV11-2 and TRBJ2-2, with 14 bases fitting TRBD2. Germline CDR1 and CDR2: SGHAT and FQNNGV. This CDR3 has 17 amino acids. The J segment lost 4 bases and the V segment lost 5 bases, leaving 6 bases of the junction unmatched. The CDR3 DNA reads as TGTGCCAGCAGCCGGACTAGCGGGAGGATCGTCACCGGGGAGCTGTTTTTT. Encoded protein: CASSRTSGRIVTGELFF.

This clonotype was picked up many times. The genes are TRBV6-6 and TRBJ2-4, with 10 bases fitting TRBD2. Germline assignment: CDR1 MNHNY and CDR2 SVGAGI (reference sequence). V was pared by 0 bases and J by 3 bases, with 11 bases of the junction left unmatched. The CDR3 covers 19 residues. The CDR3 DNA reads TGTGCCAGCAGTTACTCGGCTAGCGGGAGCCAGGCGGGCAAAAACATTCAGTACTTC. Amino acid sequence: CASSYSASGSQAGKNIQYF.

The sample holds one count of this clonotype. The chain couples TRBV6-2 or TRBV6-3 to TRBJ2-2; 15 bases are shared with TRBD2. The ends lost 0 bases at V and 4 bases at J; junction bases unmatched: 6. Germline V gene sequence: CDR1 MNHEY, CDR2 SVGEGT. The CDR3 sequence is 19 residues long. The CDR3 spells CASSYSGLAGGPGTGELFF. The CDR3 DNA follows: TGTGCCAGCAGTTACTCAGGACTAGCGGGAGGGCCAGGCACCGGGGAGCTGTTTTTT.

This clonotype has at least ten counts. The V gene is TRBV6-2 or TRBV6-3, the J gene TRBJ1-1; 9 bases match TRBD1. CDR3 length: 14 residues. After removal of 4 bases from V and 1 base from J, the junction contained 1 base not matched to a gene. The germline CDR1 and CDR2 sequences are MNHEY and SVGEGT. The CDR3 is CASSWDRENTEAFF. The CDR3 nucleotides read TGTGCCAGCAGTTGGGACAGGGAGAACACTGAAGCTTTCTTT.

The chain carries TRBV19 and TRBJ1-1; D not certain. Germline values: CDR1 LNHDA, CDR2 SQIVND (reference sequence). This CDR3 spans 14 amino acids. V shed 1 base and J shed 3 bases, with 9 bases lying between them. Here the CDR3 reads CASSIVPEDTEAFF. The CDR3 nucleotides are TGTGCCAGTAGTATAGTCCCCGAGGACACTGAAGCTTTCTTT.

The genes are TRBV6-5 and TRBJ2-7; TRBD1 matches at 7 bases. The V gene end was trimmed by 0 bases and the J gene end by 3 bases; junction bases not matched to a gene: 8. CDR3 size: 16 residues. The V gene's germline CDR1 is MNHEY and CDR2 SVGAGI. For the CDR3, the DNA is TGTGCCAGCAGTTACTCGATAAACAGGGGCCACTACGAGCAGTACTTC. Its protein product is CASSYSINRGHYEQYF.

This clonotype was picked up many times. V gene TRBV2 combines with J gene TRBJ1-5, with D hard to call. Trimming took 8 bases from V and 2 from J, leaving 13 bases between them. This CDR3 contains 14 residues. Germline lookup yields CDR1 SNHLY and CDR2 FYNNEI. CDR3 nucleotides: TGTGCCAGCCGGACCGACGGAGGCAATCAGCCCCAGCATTTT. This sequence encodes CASRTDGGNQPQHF.

There are many counts of this clonotype. The chain carries TRBV7-2 and TRBJ2-3; unclear D gene. The CDR3 runs to 12 residues. V was cut by 5 bases and J by 2 bases, with 5 bases left in between. The germline CDR1 and CDR2 sequences are SGHTA and FQGNSA. DNA of the CDR3: TGTGCCAGCAGCCTCTCCACAGATACGCAGTATTTT. It codes for CASSLSTDTQYF.

This clonotype was picked up many times. The chain couples TRBV5-4 to TRBJ1-1; 9 bases align to TRBD1. Germline loops: CDR1 SGHNT, CDR2 YYREEE (reference sequence). The CDR3 is 16 amino acids. Losses at the gene ends were 3 bases for V and 3 bases for J; bases not matched to a gene: 9. The CDR3 region has the DNA TGTGCCAGCAGCTCACCCAACAGGGGGCAGGACACTGAAGCTTTCTTT. Amino acid sequence: CASSSPNRGQDTEAFF.

This chain uses TRBV28 with TRBJ2-5; the match to TRBD1 covers 9 bases. Germline V lookup: CDR1 MDHEN, CDR2 SYDVKM. The V gene end was trimmed by 1 base and the J gene end by 4 bases; junction bases not matched to a gene: 10. The CDR3 loop spans 17 amino acids. The DNA of the CDR3 is TGTGCCAGCAGTTTATATTTGGGGACAGGGATTTCAGAGACCCAGTACTTC. It specifies CASSLYLGTGISETQYF.

This chain links TRBV11-2 with TRBJ1-1; TRBD1 matches 7 bases. Trimming at V came to 5 bases and at J to 0 bases, leaving 12 bases not matched to a gene. This CDR3 has 17 amino acids. From germline, CDR1 is SGHAT and CDR2 FQNNGV. This CDR3 reads CASSPTTDRVVNTEAFF. Here the CDR3 DNA reads TGTGCCAGCAGCCCCACGACCGACAGGGTTGTGAACACTGAAGCTTTCTTT.

Turning to this clonotype: Compared with germline, one end of the junction differs, possibly owing to a read error. V usage is TRBV10-3 and J usage is TRBJ1-3; D ambiguous. Germline CDR1 is ENHRY and CDR2 is SYGVKD. This CDR3 has 18 amino acids. The CDR3, as DNA: TGTGCCAGCAGTGAGGTCGACGTCGGGCTTCAGTCGGGAAACACCATATATTTT. Encoded protein: CASSEVDVGLQSGNTIYF.

This clonotype was observed many times. CDR3 bases: TGTGCCAGCAGTTACGCCTCCTCCTACGAGCAGTACTTC. Translating it yields CASSYASSYEQYF. This sequence joins TRBV6-2 or TRBV6-3 and TRBJ2-7; no firm D call. Germline V CDR1 and CDR2: MNHEY, SVGEGT. Trimming shortened V by 2 bases and J by 0 bases, and 5 bases separated the two germline ends. This CDR3 has 13 amino acids.

This clonotype was detected many times. The chain links TRBV19 to TRBJ2-5; D remains unclear. The CDR3 sequence is 14 residues long. Germline V lookup: CDR1 LNHDA, CDR2 SQIVND (reference sequence). V was trimmed by 5 bases and J by 2 bases, leaving 12 bases between them. CDR3 protein: CASSPFIGQETQYF. CDR3 coding DNA: TGTGCCAGTAGTCCTTTCATCGGGCAAGAGACCCAGTACTTC.